The clone carrying this TCR beta chain has a handful of counts. This entry is derived from a study of CD8+CD57+ T cells in acquired aplastic anemia. Germline CDR1 is SEHNR and CDR2 is FQNEAQ (reference sequence). This CDR3 spans 14 amino acids. Between the trimmed V and J ends, which lost 3 bases and 4 bases, there was a span of 9 bases. Genomic DNA provided the template from which TCR beta VDJ and CDR3 profiles were obtained. From the reads, TCRdb called clonotypes with MiXCR, one entry per CDR3 protein. This sample has approximately 200,000 distinct CDR3 sequences, with about three fifths found just once.

V is TRBV7-9 and J is TRBJ1-4; D might be TRBD1 (5 bases). This sequence was found in a human donor with severe aplastic anemia or a healthy control (not recorded which). The sequenced material came from sorted CD4+, CD8+, or CD8+CD57+ T cells (not recorded which) from PBMCs. CDR3 in DNA: TGTGCCAGCAGCTTGGGGCAGAATAATGAAAAACTGTTTTTT. Protein product: CASSLGQNNEKLFF.